In this sample, the clone carrying this T cell receptor beta chain turned up once. This record comes from a study of blood T cell repertoires in COVID-19. At the level of the study: The United States, Italy and Spain supplied acute and convalescent COVID-19 samples. In each case, the material was cDNA or gDNA derived from T cells, B-cell-depleted T cells, or PBMCs.

Per germline, CDR1 MDHEN and CDR2 SYDVKM. The CDR3 has 13 residues. The junction had 10 bases not matched to a gene; V was cut back by 5 bases and J by 14 bases. The authors' processing: Scientists estimated how many nucleated cells there were by amplifying reference gene primers. Repertoires were generated with immunoSEQ multiplex PCR, while TCRdb's copy carries only in-frame clones and drops some. V, J and clone size derive from that table, while D and trimming were established from the DNA sequence. Seen here are over 200,000 clones, 75% to 90% observed once, and the top ten hold approximately 5%.

Material: peripheral blood. This sequence was found in a human donor in a cohort sampled during active COVID-19. The chain combines TRBV28 with TRBJ2-2, with TRBD2 matching 8 bases. The CDR3 protein is CASSMSGAGVLFF. CDR3 DNA sequence: TGTGCCAGCAGTATGAGCGGAGCGGGAGTCCTGTTTTTT.